This T cell receptor beta chain was profiled in a study of T cells in Graves' hyperthyroidism and ophthalmopathy (dated by TCRdb to between 2018 and 2021). Regarding the complete study: Peripheral blood was collected at initial diagnosis, before any treatment. A discovery cohort of around 98 patients, fewer than 50 with Graves' ophthalmopathy and 55 to 65 with stable Graves' hyperthyroidism, was used to find distinguishing TCR V-J signatures. Prospective prediction of ophthalmopathy was tested in an independent validation cohort consisting of 18 hyperthyroidism patients and more than 15 patients who later progressed to ophthalmopathy. The 75 to 100 discovery patients were divided at random into training and test sets in a 7:3 ratio. In addition, the study compared T-cell repertoires in thyroid tissue and in blood from roughly six Graves' hyperthyroidism patients. After sampling, hyperthyroidism patients received methimazole starting at 30 mg daily, and ophthalmopathy patients received high-dose intravenous methylprednisolone. The paper reports TCR Vbeta CDR3 sequencing of over 130 peripheral blood samples: some 44 ophthalmopathy, fewer than 85 hyperthyroidism and some 17 progressor patients. What the research found in general, with its limitations: Blood samples also contained most of the expanded thyroid clonotypes (frequency above 0.001), which suggests that blood repertoires may reflect thyroid immune responses. A model built on a 13 V-J signature distinguished ophthalmopathy from stable hyperthyroidism, reaching roughly 88% sensitivity and around 81% specificity in cross-validation and 80%/75% in testing. During validation, the model predicted progression to ophthalmopathy a median of approximately 6 months ahead of onset, with around 70% sensitivity and about 75% specificity. No statistical method was used to set the sample size in advance, and investigators knew the group allocation.

This clonotype was seen many times. What this receptor recognizes is not known. Per-base quality was not reported, and no clone a single base away is much larger than it. Ophthalmopathy patients had moderately to severely active disease, Clinical Activity Score of at least 3, NOSPECS grade of at least 4, and duration under 3 months. Any patient with an uncontrolled infection, another autoimmune disease, pregnancy or lactation was excluded. Diagnoses were based on clinical symptoms, serum thyroxine and TRAb, thyroid ultrasound and orbital computed tomography. Ficoll-Paque density gradient centrifugation was used to isolate PBMCs from approximately 10 ml of fresh peripheral blood. Trizol reagent was used to extract total RNA, and RNA quality was then checked on an Agilent 2100 Bioanalyzer. The V and J ends are trimmed by 6 bases and 2 bases, leaving 14 bases between them. The germline V gene (reference sequence) sets CDR1 to LNHDA and CDR2 to SQIVND. Measured from the cysteine to the phenylalanine, the CDR3 is 14 residues long. Left in the record is the CDR3 DNA by itself, 42 bases read in frame from the first base.

The TCR beta CDR3 regions were amplified from the RNA transcripts. For the first round of RT-PCR on the TCR CDR3, the HTBI primer set was used together with the Qiagen OneStep RT-PCR kit. Libraries were constructed in a second round of multiplex PCR, after which size selection and purification were carried out. The libraries were sequenced on an Illumina HiSeq2000 using paired-end 100 bp reads. Turning to the authors' computational methods: Raw data were processed with SOAPnuke, discarding reads with adapters, uncalled bases, mean Phred below 15, or no exact constant-primer or identifier match. COPE v1.2.5 was used to merge the high-quality paired reads, and each unique nucleotide sequence was defined as a clonotype. Clonotypes were aligned to IMGT TRBV, TRBD and TRBJ reference segments using MiTCR v1.1. The analysis was restricted to V-J combinations with a frequency above 0.0001, which together covered 99.2% of the repertoires. A TCS score was defined as the ratio between F50 (clonal expansion) and ExV (chaos), using BLOSUM62-based TCRdist between CDR3 peptides within each V-J. Welch's t-statistics and random forest reduced 500 to 550 V-J features to 13, which were used in a naive Bayes classifier (R e1071). TCRdb itself trimmed the public reads at Q25 with fastp, ran MiXCR and retained productive beta chains. A single entry per CDR3 protein holds the most common genes and DNA from its merged rows. TCRdb, not the authors, supplied the V and J calls. The sample includes about 480,000 distinct CDR3 sequences, with 24% observed a single time. The ten largest clones take up 11% of the sample.

The specimen was blood. The source of this sequence is a woman in her 30s with Graves' ophthalmopathy. The V gene is TRBV19 and the J gene is TRBJ2-7, and TRBD1 may be the D gene, going by 6 matching bases. The CDR3 is CASRGAGQPYEQYF. Read as DNA, the sequence is TGTGCCAGTAGAGGAGCCGGACAGCCCTACGAGCAGTACTTC.